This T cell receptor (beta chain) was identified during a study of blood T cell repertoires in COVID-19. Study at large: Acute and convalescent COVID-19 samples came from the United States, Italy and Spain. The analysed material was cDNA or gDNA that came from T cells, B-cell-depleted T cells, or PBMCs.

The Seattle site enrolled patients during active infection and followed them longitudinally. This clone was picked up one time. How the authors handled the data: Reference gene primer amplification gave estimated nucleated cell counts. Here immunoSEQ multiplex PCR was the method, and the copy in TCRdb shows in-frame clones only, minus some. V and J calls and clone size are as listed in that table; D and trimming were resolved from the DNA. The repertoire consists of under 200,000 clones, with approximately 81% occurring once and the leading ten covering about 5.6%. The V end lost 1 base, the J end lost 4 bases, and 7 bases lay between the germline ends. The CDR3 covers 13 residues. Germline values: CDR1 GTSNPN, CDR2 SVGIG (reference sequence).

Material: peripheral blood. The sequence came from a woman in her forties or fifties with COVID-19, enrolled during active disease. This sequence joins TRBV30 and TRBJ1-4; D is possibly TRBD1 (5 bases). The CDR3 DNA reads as TGTGCCTGGAGTGGGGGCCTTAATGAAAAACTGTTTTTT. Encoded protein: CAWSGGLNEKLFF.